A selection of T cell receptor beta chains follows, all from one sample in a study of shared clonotypes between healthy human individuals. The data were produced by immunoSEQ multiplex PCR, yet TCRdb's version contains in-frame clones alone and is incomplete. This table holds around 1.1 million clones, around three quarters found once. The source material was memory CD4+ T cells from PBMCs. The receptor source for this set is a man in his late teens or twenties in good health. Some clones in this sample may be carry-over from other donors' samples. Both conserved end residues are part of each CDR3. The D gene is left open where the match is weak. A row's size may be missing; if present it is once, few, many or a size class.

.	TRBV5-6	16	TRBD1	CASSLPGQDNSYEQYF
.	TRBV11-2	15	TRBD1	CASSSTGDGTDTQYF
once	TRBV25-1	15	.	CASSAPGAGGHIQYF
.	TRBV4-3	15	TRBD1	CASSHLPGQGYEQYF
once	TRBV9	14	.	CASSAQDSGNTIYF
.	TRBV11-3	14	.	CASSSGGRADTQYF
.	TRBV9	17	TRBD1	CASSSPRGQGVTGELFF
few	TRBV9	18	TRBD2	CASSQTSGRTGTRETQYF
once	TRBV5-1	15	.	CASSLELPSYNEQFF
.	TRBV30	14	.	CAWSGSSMNQPQHF
.	TRBV11-2	13	.	CASSWQTVYGYTF
.	TRBV30	12	.	CAWSDGNTEAFF
.	TRBV7-9	16	TRBD2	CASSLPSGSYQETQYF
.	TRBV28	17	.	CASSPRGGRGSYNEQFF
many	TRBV18	14	.	CASSPPGRGYGYTF
few	TRBV27	15	.	CASSRGRFNQETQYF
.	TRBV29-1	14	.	CSVRTSLGNQPQHF
once	TRBV7-2	14	.	CASSPSTANTEAFF
.	TRBV30	15	TRBD2	CAWGGLAGITDTQYF
.	TRBV6-6	16	TRBD2	CASTSEGGRFGDTQYF
.	TRBV5-1	13	TRBD1	CASSLGQGQPQHF
.	TRBV5-1	17	.	CASSLLGVAEVTDTQYF
.	TRBV5-1	15	.	CASSPRPSGNTEAFF
.	TRBV15	17	.	CATSRFSGSGWIETQYF
few	TRBV7-6	17	TRBD2	CASSLEWTSSHMGEQFF
few	TRBV4-1	14	TRBD1	CASSAQGDTGELFF
.	TRBV28	18	TRBD2	CASNKRSASGRAADTQYF
.	TRBV6-1	14	.	CASTVGASGNTIYF
.	TRBV6-5	12	TRBD1	CASSGDRVYAFF
many	TRBV10-3	14	.	CAIRTSGNTDTQYF
.	TRBV28	14	TRBD1	CASSPGQTTYEQYF
.	TRBV4-1	16	.	CASSQDLRGGGNTIYF
.	TRBV28	16	TRBD1	CASRARPGQGNYEQYF
.	TRBV27	18	TRBD2	CASSLWLAGPDSYNEQFF
.	TRBV29-1	12	.	CSVVGVQETQYF
.	TRBV27	17	TRBD1	CASSVNQGALRQETQYF
.	TRBV6-1	12	.	CASTREVDEQFF
.	TRBV4-2	16	.	CASSPSVAANTGELFF
.	TRBV5-1	14	.	CASSLVYGGAEAFF
once	TRBV9	15	.	CASSSDKKSVNEQFF
.	TRBV5-1	16	.	CASSLDWGRWDQPQHF
.	TRBV29-1	17	TRBD2	CSVEGTSGRGPTDTQYF
.	TRBV28	15	TRBD1	CASITAGGQGYEQYF
.	TRBV11-2	15	.	CASSLVSTNTGELFF
.	TRBV19	16	.	CASSIIRSGAKNIQYF
.	TRBV5-1	16	TRBD2	CASRYDAGGLSDTQYF
many	TRBV2	13	.	CAGQQGPRQTQYF
.	TRBV7-2	14	TRBD1	CASNPGRGLGGYTF
.	TRBV28	13	.	CASTPGRTDTQYF
.	TRBV7-9	15	.	CASSPRLGGSETQYF
.	TRBV2	12	.	CASSQTASEQYF
.	TRBV28	14	.	CASSRGVSVQPQHF
.	TRBV7-8	18	.	CASSLGIRGMQEDYGYTF
.	TRBV29-1	14	TRBD2	CSFTGRSRSDTQYF
once	TRBV11-2	17	TRBD2	CASSLGRGLAGVWEQYF